This entry concerns a single T cell receptor beta chain. This sample is part of a study of blood T cell repertoires in COVID-19. At the level of the study: Samples representing acute and convalescent COVID-19 were sourced from the United States, Italy and Spain. The analysed material was cDNA or gDNA that came from T cells, B-cell-depleted T cells, or PBMCs.

In the authors' workflow: Researchers report that nucleated cell counts were estimated from reference gene primer amplification. TCRdb's table, derived via immunoSEQ multiplex PCR, lists solely in-frame clones and lacks some. That table furnishes V, J and clone size, whereas the DNA furnished D and trimming. This table has about 110,000 clones, about 90% appearing once. The CDR3 is made up of 14 amino acids. V lost 7 bases to trimming and J lost 2 bases, with 13 bases between them. Germline V lookup: CDR1 SNHLY, CDR2 FYNNEI. The TCR was taken from a human donor in a cohort sampled during active COVID-19. The J gene is TRBJ2-3, the V gene TRBV2, with D unresolved. Sequencing was done on a sample of peripheral blood. CDR3 DNA sequence: TGTGCCAGCAAGCGCTCCCCGAACACAGATACGCAGTATTTT. It translates to CASKRSPNTDTQYF.